This TCR beta chain was captured in a study of tumour-infiltrating T cells in Burkitt lymphoma. Study-wide background: The Burkitt lymphoma cohort spanned all epidemiological subtypes. Productive clonality predicted overall and progression-free survival. Study-level results: Several public clonotypes were shared across many Burkitt lymphoma patients.

Only in-frame clones appear in the TCRdb table, and some are missing; sequencing was by immunoSEQ multiplex PCR. The data contain around 48,000 clones, roughly 30% of them seen just once; the ten biggest clones take up approximately 2.6%. This clone showed up just a few times. What it binds is unknown. Germline loops: CDR1 SGHDT, CDR2 YYEEEE. The CDR3 loop spans 16 amino acids. Trimming pared 3 bases from V and 3 bases from J, leaving 18 bases between. Sequenced material: tumor tissue. This TCR was sampled from a human donor with Burkitt lymphoma. V usage is TRBV5-6 and J usage is TRBJ1-1; D may be TRBD1 (6 bases). The CDR3 here is CASSSSGTLRYTEAFF. The CDR3 DNA reads TGTGCCAGCAGCTCCTCCGGGACACTAAGATACACTGAAGCTTTCTTT.